Listed below are T cell receptor beta chains from one sample, sequenced in a study of beta chain features in type 1 diabetes. Measured with immunoSEQ multiplex PCR; TCRdb has only the in-frame clones, and not every one. The table records roughly 150,000 clones, 11% of them present only once. The sequenced material came from central memory CD4+ T cells from blood. Source of these receptors: a young man in good health. Both conserved end residues are part of each CDR3. Each record gives: V gene, J gene, clone size, D gene, CDR3 protein, CDR3 DNA. A D gene is named only where the DNA matches it firmly. Clone size is not always given. Where it is, it says once, few, many or a class for expanded clones.

V: TRBV5-1; J: TRBJ2-7; size: -; D: TRBD1; CDR3: CASSLERQGNEQYF; DNA: TGCGCCAGCAGCTTGGAGCGACAGGGGAACGAGCAGTACTTC
V: TRBV19; J: TRBJ2-5; size: -; D: TRBD2; CDR3: CASSGRTSGGGETQYF; DNA: TGTGCCAGTAGTGGACGGACTAGCGGGGGAGGAGAGACCCAGTACTTC
V: TRBV27; J: TRBJ1-1; size: -; D: -; CDR3: CASSLGNTEAFF; DNA: TGTGCCAGCAGCCTCGGGAACACTGAAGCTTTCTTT
V: TRBV6-1; J: TRBJ2-2; size: few; D: TRBD1; CDR3: CASTLGQAGGELFF; DNA: TGTGCCAGCACCTTGGGACAGGCGGGCGGGGAGCTGTTTTTT
V: TRBV18; J: TRBJ2-7; size: -; D: -; CDR3: CASSSDSPPPYEQYF; DNA: TGTGCCAGCTCATCGGACAGTCCACCACCCTACGAGCAGTACTTC
V: TRBV9; J: TRBJ2-7; size: few; D: TRBD2; CDR3: CASSVAGLAGVEQYF; DNA: TGTGCCAGCAGCGTAGCGGGACTAGCGGGGGTCGAGCAGTACTTC
V: TRBV5-1; J: TRBJ2-1; size: few; D: -; CDR3: CASSLDSRGEQFF; DNA: TGCGCCAGCAGCTTGGATAGTAGGGGTGAGCAGTTCTTC
V: TRBV25-1; J: TRBJ1-4; size: few; D: -; CDR3: CASSDPLRGGYEKLFF; DNA: TGTGCCAGCAGTGACCCCCTCCGGGGGGGTTATGAAAAACTGTTTTTT
V: TRBV9; J: TRBJ2-3; size: -; D: -; CDR3: CASSVGMFLGTDTQYF; DNA: TGTGCCAGCAGCGTAGGAATGTTCTTGGGCACAGATACGCAGTATTTT
V: TRBV28; J: TRBJ1-5; size: -; D: -; CDR3: CASSGAGGSQPQHF; DNA: TGTGCCAGCAGCGGAGCCGGGGGAAGTCAGCCCCAGCATTTT
V: TRBV7-9; J: TRBJ1-1; size: many; D: TRBD1; CDR3: CASSATGTGDTEAFF; DNA: TGTGCCAGCAGCGCCACCGGGACAGGGGACACTGAAGCTTTCTTT
V: TRBV9; J: TRBJ2-7; size: few; D: -; CDR3: CASSVAPGVGYEQYF; DNA: TGTGCCAGCAGCGTAGCCCCGGGAGTGGGTTACGAGCAGTACTTC
V: TRBV29-1; J: TRBJ1-1; size: -; D: -; CDR3: CSVGTGNTEAFF; DNA: TGCAGCGTTGGGACGGGGAACACTGAAGCTTTCTTT
V: TRBV5-4; J: TRBJ1-4; size: -; D: -; CDR3: CASSLGDGKGLFF; DNA: TGTGCCAGCAGCTTGGGCGATGGAAAAGGACTGTTTTTT
V: TRBV29-1; J: TRBJ2-7; size: -; D: -; CDR3: CSAGDFSYEQYF; DNA: TGCAGCGCTGGGGACTTTTCCTACGAGCAGTACTTC
V: TRBV10-3; J: TRBJ1-1; size: few; D: -; CDR3: CAARPRKDQEAFF; DNA: TGTGCCGCCCGCCCCCGGAAGGATCAAGAAGCTTTCTTT
V: TRBV30; J: TRBJ1-5; size: few; D: -; CDR3: CAWTDKMKNQPQHF; DNA: TGTGCCTGGACGGACAAAATGAAGAATCAGCCCCAGCATTTT
V: TRBV30; J: TRBJ2-7; size: few; D: TRBD2; CDR3: CAWSVAGAGSYEQYF; DNA: TGTGCCTGGAGTGTAGCGGGGGCGGGTTCCTACGAGCAGTACTTC
V: TRBV28; J: TRBJ1-1; size: many; D: -; CDR3: CASSESTGLQAFF; DNA: TGTGCCAGCAGTGAATCAACAGGGCTGCAGGCTTTCTTT
V: TRBV7-2; J: TRBJ2-2; size: few; D: -; CDR3: CASSPQGLGDTGELFF; DNA: TGTGCCAGCAGCCCACAAGGGTTGGGCGACACCGGGGAGCTGTTTTTT
V: TRBV29-1; J: TRBJ2-7; size: many; D: -; CDR3: CSVGSREFSHEQYF; DNA: TGCAGCGTTGGGTCTCGGGAATTCTCCCACGAGCAGTACTTC
V: TRBV27; J: TRBJ2-1; size: many; D: -; CDR3: CASTLRAGSIKFF; DNA: TGTGCCAGCACCTTGAGGGCGGGGAGTATCAAGTTCTTC
V: TRBV7-2; J: TRBJ2-5; size: few; D: TRBD2; CDR3: CASSVGGVQETQYF; DNA: TGTGCCAGCAGCGTCGGGGGGGTCCAAGAGACCCAGTACTTC
V: TRBV30; J: TRBJ2-3; size: -; D: -; CDR3: CAWSRPAGASDTQYF; DNA: TGTGCCTGGAGTCGTCCTGCGGGGGCGTCAGATACGCAGTATTTT
V: TRBV4-1; J: TRBJ2-5; size: -; D: -; CDR3: CASSQGASEETQYF; DNA: TGCGCCAGCAGCCAAGGGGCCAGCGAAGAGACCCAGTACTTC
V: TRBV11-3; J: TRBJ2-1; size: few; D: TRBD1; CDR3: CASSFGGQGSNEQFF; DNA: TGTGCCAGCAGCTTTGGGGGACAGGGGAGCAATGAGCAGTTCTTC
V: TRBV11-1; J: TRBJ2-7; size: few; D: -; CDR3: CASPPSAGSYEQYF; DNA: TGTGCCAGCCCTCCTTCCGCGGGCTCCTACGAGCAGTACTTC
V: TRBV7-2; J: TRBJ2-7; size: -; D: -; CDR3: CASSVGSAAYEQYF; DNA: TGTGCCAGCAGCGTTGGGAGTGCGGCCTACGAGCAGTACTTC
V: TRBV28; J: TRBJ2-2; size: -; D: TRBD1; CDR3: CASRWTGKSGELFF; DNA: TGTGCCAGCAGGTGGACAGGGAAATCCGGGGAGCTGTTTTTT
V: TRBV29-1; J: TRBJ2-2; size: few; D: -; CDR3: CSVIGTFGGELFF; DNA: TGCAGCGTGATCGGGACTTTTGGCGGGGAGCTGTTTTTT
V: TRBV7-3; J: TRBJ1-1; size: -; D: -; CDR3: CASSLTPRKAEAFF; DNA: TGTGCCAGCAGCTTAACTCCCCGGAAGGCTGAAGCTTTCTTT
V: TRBV6-5; J: TRBJ2-1; size: -; D: -; CDR3: CASSSPGAAHNEQFF; DNA: TGTGCCAGCAGTTCACCCGGGGCGGCACACAATGAGCAGTTCTTC
V: TRBV4-2; J: TRBJ2-3; size: -; D: TRBD2; CDR3: CASSRAGGNTDTQYF; DNA: TGTGCCAGCAGCCGAGCGGGAGGAAACACAGATACGCAGTATTTT
V: TRBV6-5; J: TRBJ2-1; size: few; D: TRBD2; CDR3: CASSYSGGRALNEQFF; DNA: TGTGCCAGCAGTTACTCGGGCGGGAGGGCCCTCAATGAGCAGTTCTTC
V: TRBV4-2; J: TRBJ2-6; size: few; D: -; CDR3: CASSQGRSGANVLTF; DNA: TGTGCCAGCAGCCAAGGCCGATCCGGGGCCAACGTCCTGACTTTC